These 20 T cell receptor beta chains were all obtained from the same sample, sequenced in a study of shared clonotypes between healthy human individuals. Method: immunoSEQ multiplex PCR; TCRdb's copy keeps in-frame clones and lacks some. The sample has under 600,000 clones; about 80% are singletons. Sequencing was carried out using PBMCs. These receptors were taken from a woman aged 40 to 55 in good health. Some clones in this sample may be carry-over from other donors' samples.

The CDR3, as DNA: TGTGCCAGCTCACTTAACTATGGCTACACCTTC. Protein sequence: CASSLNYGYTF. The chain combines TRBV25-1 with TRBJ1-2; D is unresolved. The CDR3 consists of 11 residues. Germline V CDR1 and CDR2: MGHDK, SYGVNS. Deletions cut 8 bases from V and 1 base from J, with 5 bases between.

The chain combines TRBV7-2 with TRBJ2-1, with a tentative D call TRBD1 (5 bases). The germline CDR1 and CDR2 sequences are SGHTA and FQGNSA. Trimming took 2 bases from V and 0 from J, leaving 11 bases between them. CDR3 size: 16 residues. The CDR3 reads CASSLFWGSSYNEQFF. For the CDR3, the DNA is TGTGCCAGCAGCTTATTTTGGGGCTCCTCCTACAATGAGCAGTTCTTC.

This chain links TRBV2 with TRBJ2-7; the match to TRBD1 covers 8 bases. Germline values: CDR1 SNHLY, CDR2 FYNNEI. The CDR3 consists of 14 residues. V lost 6 bases and J lost 2; bases outside the gene matches: 6. CDR3 loop: CASRGQGPTYEQYF. CDR3 in DNA: TGTGCCAGCAGAGGACAGGGCCCCACCTACGAGCAGTACTTC.

Ten or more counts support this clone. This chain links TRBV9 with TRBJ2-1, with TRBD2 matching over 12 bases. This CDR3 spans 15 amino acids. After removal of 4 bases from V and 6 bases from J, the junction contained 5 bases not matched to a gene. Germline CDR1 SGDLS, CDR2 YYNGEE. The CDR3 DNA is TGTGCCAGCAGCCCCCGGACTAGCGGGACCAATGAGCAGTTCTTC. Protein: CASSPRTSGTNEQFF.

CDR3: CASSYGPYEQYF. The DNA for the CDR3 is TGTGCCAGCAGTTACGGGCCCTACGAGCAGTACTTC. The chain has TRBV6-5 and TRBJ2-7, with D uncertain. The CDR3 loop spans 12 amino acids. Germline CDR1 and CDR2: MNHEY and SVGAGI. Trimming removed 2 bases from V and 2 bases from J, with 4 bases in between.

As regards this clone: This may come from a read error, since a much larger clone is one base off. The V call is TRBV7-8, the J call TRBJ1-2; D is unclear. The germline CDR1 and CDR2 sequences are SGHVS and FQNEAQ. The V gene lost 5 bases and the J gene lost 3 bases, with 19 bases spanning the gap. The CDR3 runs to 16 residues. CDR3 amino acids: CASSPTAGSVHYGYTF. As DNA, the CDR3 is TGTGCCAGCAGCCCGACCGCGGGCAGTGTTCACTATGGCTACACCTTC. The entire variable domain, with the rest obtained from reference TRBV7-8 and TRBJ1-2, is as follows: GAGVSQSPRYKVAKRGQDVALRCDPISGHVSLFWYQQALGQGPEFLTYFQNEAQLDKSGLPSDRFFAERPEGSVSTLKIQRTQQEDSAVYLCASSPTAGSVHYGYTFGSGTRLTVV.

The chain employs TRBV5-1 and TRBJ2-7; D may be TRBD1 or TRBD2 (6 bases each). Germline V gene data show CDR1 as SGHRS and CDR2 as YFSETQ. V was clipped by 1 base and J by 0 bases, with 14 bases between them. The CDR3 extends over 16 amino acids. For the CDR3, the DNA is TGCGCCAGCAGCTTGCAAGGGGGGACAAGCTCCTACGAGCAGTACTTC. Translation: CASSLQGGTSSYEQYF.

This chain connects TRBV7-2 to TRBJ2-7, with unresolved D. CDR1 and CDR2 (germline): SGHTA, FQGNSA. The CDR3 contains 13 residues. Deletions cut 1 base from V and 3 bases from J, with 7 bases between. The CDR3 protein is CASSLGELYEQYF. As DNA, the CDR3 is TGTGCCAGCAGCTTAGGGGAACTCTACGAGCAGTACTTC.

In this sample, this clone turned up once. The gene calls are TRBV25-1 and TRBJ2-1; D gene uncertain. V lost 5 bases to trimming and J lost 8 bases, with 16 bases between them. Germline values: CDR1 MGHDK, CDR2 SYGVNS. The CDR3 is 14 residues long. CDR3 amino acids: CASSLTHYNDEQFF. In DNA form, the CDR3 reads TGTGCCAGCAGTTTGACACACTACAACGATGAGCAGTTCTTC.

V gene TRBV4-2 combines with J gene TRBJ2-2, with TRBD2 matching 9 bases. Germline CDR1 reads LGHNA; CDR2 reads YNFKEQ. V lost 4 bases and J lost 3; bases outside the gene matches: 6. The CDR3 has 16 residues. The CDR3 sequence is CASSPRGGRDTGELFF. As DNA, the CDR3 is TGTGCCAGCAGCCCGAGGGGCGGGAGGGACACCGGGGAGCTGTTTTTT.

Concerning this clone: Given a much more abundant clone one base away, this may be a read error. Other nucleotide sequences in the sample specify the same CDR3. For the CDR3, the DNA is TGTGCCAGCAGCCCGGGGGATGGCAACCAGCCCCAGCATTTT. It yields the protein CASSPGDGNQPQHF. The chain uses TRBV7-9 and TRBJ1-5, with D maybe TRBD1 (5 bases). Germline loops: CDR1 SEHNR, CDR2 FQNEAQ (reference sequence). The CDR3 has 14 residues.

This chain links TRBV15 with TRBJ2-5, with D maybe TRBD2 (6 bases). Germline V gene lookup returns CDR1 LNHNV and CDR2 YYDKDF (reference sequence). V lost 0 bases and J 2 bases, leaving 19 bases between the germline ends. The length of the CDR3 is 18 residues. CDR3 in amino acids: CATSRDLGGTHLQETQYF. CDR3 DNA sequence: TGTGCCACCAGCAGAGATTTAGGTGGGACTCACCTACAAGAGACCCAGTACTTC.

CDR3 DNA sequence: TGTGCCATCTCCGGGGCAGGGGGTACCTATGGCTACACCTTC. The encoded protein is CAISGAGGTYGYTF. The V and J genes are TRBV28 and TRBJ1-2; 7 bases align to TRBD1. CDR3 length: 14 residues. V trimming: 10 bases; J trimming: 4 bases; junction bases outside the gene matches: 12. Germline V gene data show CDR1 as MDHEN and CDR2 as SYDVKM.

The chain has TRBV30 and TRBJ1-5, with no clear D. Germline CDR1 and CDR2: GTSNPN and SVGIG (reference sequence). Trimming removed 2 bases at V and 9 bases at J, with 14 bases between. CDR3 size: 13 residues. CDR3 DNA: TGTGCCTGGAGTCCCGAAAACGGACGGCCCCAGCATTTT. Translated, it gives CAWSPENGRPQHF.

The chain carries TRBV9 and TRBJ2-7; TRBD2 matches 7 bases. CDR1 and CDR2 from the germline V gene are SGDLS and YYNGEE. The CDR3 runs 15 residues. Germline trimming cut 4 bases from V and 0 bases from J; bases unmatched to any gene: 7. The DNA for the CDR3 is TGTGCCAGCAGCCCAGAAGCGGGGAGCTCCTACGAGCAGTACTTC. Amino acid sequence: CASSPEAGSSYEQYF.

There are many counts of this clone. The sample has other DNA sequences that encode this CDR3 too. The chain joins TRBV25-1 to TRBJ2-4; maybe TRBD2 (6 bases). CDR3 length equals 17 residues. CDR1 and CDR2 from the germline V gene are MGHDK and SYGVNS. Trimming shortened V by 4 bases and J by 0 bases, and 16 bases separated the two germline ends. This chain's CDR3 is CASSAGTGDLAKNIQYF. The DNA of the CDR3 is TGTGCCAGCAGTGCTGGGACGGGAGATCTAGCCAAAAACATTCAGTACTTC.

This clone was picked up a small number of times. In nucleotides, the CDR3 is TGTGCCAGCAGCTTAGTGGGGTATGGCTACACCTTC. Its translation is CASSLVGYGYTF. The V and J genes are TRBV7-9 and TRBJ1-2; no clear D. The CDR3 extends over 12 amino acids. CDR1 is SEHNR and CDR2 is FQNEAQ in the germline V gene (reference sequence). V was trimmed by 1 base and J by 5 bases, leaving 5 bases between them.

The chain uses TRBV5-1 and TRBJ2-5, with D maybe TRBD2 (6 bases). CDR1 is SGHRS and CDR2 is YFSETQ in the germline V gene. The length of the CDR3 is 15 residues. Trimming took 2 bases from V and 5 from J, leaving 16 bases between them. In DNA, the CDR3 is TGCGCCAGCAGCTTTGGGGCGGGGAGAAGGGAGACCCAGTACTTC. This sequence encodes CASSFGAGRRETQYF.

V is TRBV14 and J is TRBJ2-2; unclear D gene. CDR1 and CDR2 from the germline V gene are SGHDN and FVKESK. Trimming took 0 bases from V and 6 from J, leaving 8 bases between them. The CDR3 sequence is 14 residues long. DNA for the CDR3: TGTGCCAGCAGCCAAGATATCGGGTCCGGGGAGCTGTTTTTT. Translated: CASSQDIGSGELFF.

The V call is TRBV7-9, the J call TRBJ2-2, with D perhaps TRBD1 or TRBD2 (6 bases each). V gave up 5 bases and J gave up 6 bases, with 19 bases separating them. This CDR3 is 16 amino acids long. Germline CDR1 and CDR2: SEHNR and FQNEAQ (reference sequence). The CDR3 region is CASSPGGGPVAGELFF. CDR3 coding DNA: TGTGCCAGCAGCCCAGGAGGGGGGCCGGTCGCCGGGGAGCTGTTTTTT.